Shown below are 13 T cell receptor beta chains from a single sample sequenced in a study of T cell repertoires in cytomegalovirus infection. TCRdb recomputed calls from the reads with MiXCR, one row per CDR3 protein. This repertoire shows around 320,000 distinct CDR3 sequences, 9% to 9.5% found once; its top ten account for around 4.5%. Specimen: PBMCs. The receptors stem from a human donor in good health (CMV status not recorded). Some clones in this sample may be carry-over from other donors' samples.

This clonotype has a count of ten or more. The chain combines TRBV7-4 with TRBJ2-2; the D gene is possibly TRBD2 (6 bases). The germline CDR1 and CDR2 sequences are SGHVT and SQSDAQ. This CDR3 comprises 15 residues. V gave up 5 bases and J gave up 7 bases, with 17 bases separating them. As DNA, the CDR3 is TGTGCCAGCAGCCCCCGCGGGACGGCTGGCGGGGAGCTGTTTTTT. Its translation is CASSPRGTAGGELFF.

This clonotype was picked up a small number of times. The V and J genes are TRBV6-2 or TRBV6-3 and TRBJ1-5; TRBD1 aligns across 7 bases. The CDR3 length is 15 residues. Germline V gives CDR1 MNHEY, CDR2 SVGEGT. After removal of 7 bases from V and 4 bases from J, the junction contained 10 bases not matched to a gene. CDR3 nucleotides: TGTGCCAGCACCTCGACAGGGAACGGTAATCAGCCCCAGCATTTT. The encoded protein is CASTSTGNGNQPQHF.

This clonotype was counted only a few times. J is TRBJ2-1 and V is TRBV15; 7 positions match TRBD2. CDR3 length: 14 amino acids. The junction had 7 bases not matched to a gene; V was cut back by 8 bases and J by 3 bases. CDR1 LNHNV and CDR2 YYDKDF come from the germline V gene (reference sequence). CDR3 sequence: CATAGGSSYNEQFF. The DNA for the CDR3 is TGTGCCACCGCCGGGGGGTCGAGCTACAATGAGCAGTTCTTC.

Remarks on this clonotype: A read error may be the cause here, since a much bigger clone is one base away. The chain combines TRBV20-1 with TRBJ2-1; D is unresolved. V was cut by 3 bases and J by 5 bases, with 11 bases left in between. The CDR3 is made up of 13 amino acids. From germline, CDR1 is DFQATT and CDR2 SNEGSKA (reference sequence). The CDR3: CSASPGRDNEQFF. The CDR3 DNA reads as TGCAGTGCTAGCCCAGGACGGGACAATGAGCAGTTCTTC.

This clonotype was counted only a few times. The J gene is TRBJ2-1, the V gene TRBV11-2; TRBD1 agrees at 10 bases. V dropped 7 bases and J dropped 8; count of bases not matched to a gene: 14. This CDR3 region has 16 residues. The V gene's germline CDR1 is SGHAT and CDR2 FQNNGV. The CDR3 DNA sequence: TGTGCCAGCACCTCACAAGCTGGGGACAGGGGATATGAGCAGTTCTTC. The encoded protein is CASTSQAGDRGYEQFF.

This chain links TRBV6-6 with TRBJ2-2; 10 bases agree with TRBD2. Per germline, CDR1 MNHNY and CDR2 SVGAGI (reference sequence). This CDR3 is 15 amino acids long. J was trimmed by 3 bases and V by 9 bases; bases with no gene match: 7. In DNA, the CDR3 is TGTGCCAGTACTGAGCGGGGGGGGGACACCGGGGAGCTGTTTTTT. It yields the protein CASTERGGDTGELFF.

This clonotype has more than one count but fewer than ten. This chain links TRBV11-2 with TRBJ2-3, with D possibly matching TRBD1 (5 bases). The CDR3 runs to 13 residues. CDR1 is SGHAT, CDR2 FQNNGV, per germline. Deletions cut 6 bases from V and 10 bases from J, with 17 bases between. Written as DNA, the CDR3 is TGTGCCAGCAGTTCCCCTGGGGCGGTAGCGCAGTATTTT. Its protein product is CASSSPGAVAQYF.

V gene TRBV20-1 combines with J gene TRBJ2-6; perhaps TRBD2 as D (5 bases). Germline V lookup: CDR1 DFQATT, CDR2 SNEGSKA (reference sequence). V was shortened by 7 bases and J by 4 bases, with 17 bases between the two germline ends. This CDR3 contains 15 residues. The CDR3 reads CSGAHGVGGANVLTF. The CDR3 bases are TGCAGTGGGGCCCACGGGGTGGGGGGGGCCAACGTCCTGACTTTC.

This clonotype showed up many times. The J gene is TRBJ1-2, the V gene TRBV6-2 or TRBV6-3; TRBD1 matches 7 bases. The length of the CDR3 is 13 residues. Germline lookup yields CDR1 MNHEY and CDR2 SVGEGT. J lost 8 bases, V lost 6 bases, and 9 bases had no gene match. The CDR3 nucleotides are TGTGCCAGCAGCTACAGGGGACCACGAGGCTACACCTTC. Amino acids: CASSYRGPRGYTF.

This clonotype was counted ten times or more. The chain links TRBV10-3 to TRBJ1-1; TRBD1 might be the D (5 bases). This CDR3 comprises 14 residues. V dropped 3 bases and J dropped 0 bases, with 8 bases sitting between them. Germline V gene sequence: CDR1 ENHRY, CDR2 SYGVKD. In DNA, the CDR3 is TGTGCCATCAGTGACGGGGGACTGAACACTGAAGCTTTCTTT. This sequence encodes CAISDGGLNTEAFF.

This clonotype was seen only a few times. The V and J genes are TRBV29-1 and TRBJ2-3; weak D call: TRBD1 (6 bases). CDR3 length equals 13 residues. Trimming stripped 6 bases from V and 1 base from J, with 11 bases between. Germline V gives CDR1 SQVTM, CDR2 ANQGSEA. The DNA of the CDR3 is TGCAGCGTGGACAGTGCCCGCACAGATACGCAGTATTTT. This sequence encodes CSVDSARTDTQYF.

The table lists this clonotype with many counts. The V gene is TRBV7-2, the J gene TRBJ2-5, with 9 positions matching TRBD2. The J segment lost 2 bases and the V segment lost 5 bases, leaving 12 bases of the junction unmatched. Germline-derived CDR1 and CDR2 are SGHTA and FQGNSA. This CDR3 contains 17 residues. The CDR3 nucleotides are TGTGCCAGCAGCCTCCGGCCGCTAGCGGGGTTTCAAGAGACCCAGTACTTC. Translated, it gives CASSLRPLAGFQETQYF.

This clonotype was observed a few times. The CDR3 region has the DNA TGTGCCAGCTCGGAGACAGACGCCTCACATAATACGCAGTATTTT. Translating it yields CASSETDASHNTQYF. The V gene is TRBV12-3 or TRBV12-4, the J gene TRBJ2-3; TRBD1 is a possible D gene (5 bases). The CDR3 loop spans 15 amino acids. V gave up 8 bases and J gave up 7 bases, with 22 bases separating them.